This is a list of T cell receptor beta chains from one sample in a study of Graves' ophthalmopathy and Graves' hyperthyroidism. TCRdb redid the calling of the multiplex PCR reads with MiXCR, one entry per CDR3 protein. The table has a few hundred thousand distinct CDR3 sequences, roughly a sixth seen once. Material: peripheral blood. The source is an adult man with Graves' ophthalmopathy. Each CDR3 is given with its conserved first and last residue. The D gene is left open where the match is weak. A row's size may be missing; if present it is once, few, many or a size class.

cdr3_nt | cdr3_aa | d_call | j_call | v_call | clone_size
TGTGCCAGCAGAAAAGAACAGGGTTACCACGAGCAGTACTTC | CASRKEQGYHEQYF | . | TRBJ2-7 | TRBV6-5 | many
TGCAGTGCTAGATTCGGACAAGAGACCCAGTACTTC | CSARFGQETQYF | . | TRBJ2-5 | TRBV20-1 | few
TGTGCCAGCAGCCACCGGGACAGTAATTCACCCCTCCACTTT | CASSHRDSNSPLHF | TRBD1 | TRBJ1-6 | TRBV7-9 | many
TGTGCCAGCAGTGATCTATCCATGAACACTGAAGCTTTCTTT | CASSDLSMNTEAFF | . | TRBJ1-1 | TRBV6-4 | few
TGTGCCAGCAGTGAACGGGGAGCCCCCCACTATGGCTACACCTTC | CASSERGAPHYGYTF | . | TRBJ1-2 | TRBV6-1 | many
TGTGCCAGCAGACCCACGGGCAACTACGAGCAGTACTTC | CASRPTGNYEQYF | . | TRBJ2-7 | TRBV12-3/TRBV12-4 | many
TGTGCCAGCTCACCACTCACTTCCTCCGGCACCGGGGAGCTGTTTTTT | CASSPLTSSGTGELFF | . | TRBJ2-2 | TRBV18 | many
TGTGCCAGCAGTTCCAGGGGACGGAACACTGAAGCTTTCTTT | CASSSRGRNTEAFF | . | TRBJ1-1 | TRBV27 | .
TGTGCCAGCAGTACAGCCGGGACAGGGCAAGGCTACACCTTC | CASSTAGTGQGYTF | TRBD1 | TRBJ1-2 | TRBV12-3/TRBV12-4 | many
TGTGCCAGCAGTTGGCCCTCAGATACGCAGTATTTT | CASSWPSDTQYF | . | TRBJ2-3 | TRBV28 | .
TGCAGTGCATTCCCATACCACAGGGGGACTAGCGGGAGTGGGGAGACCCAGTACTTC | CSAFPYHRGTSGSGETQYF | TRBD2 | TRBJ2-5 | TRBV20-1 | .
TGTGCCAGCAGCTTAGCCAGGCAAACCCAGTACTTC | CASSLARQTQYF | . | TRBJ2-5 | TRBV7-9 | many
TGTGCCAGCAGTTACTCCCCGACAGAGTTCGAGCAGTACTTC | CASSYSPTEFEQYF | . | TRBJ2-7 | TRBV6-5 | many
TGTGCCAGCAGTGTCGGGAGGGGGTTGTCGGGCAATCAGCCCCAGCATTTT | CASSVGRGLSGNQPQHF | . | TRBJ1-5 | TRBV2 | many
TGTGCCAGCAGCCAAGTGCGGAACTCTAGCAATCAGCCCCAGCATTTT | CASSQVRNSSNQPQHF | . | TRBJ1-5 | TRBV3-1 | many
TGTGCCAGCAGTTTCCTAGGTTCTGGGCGAGCCTACGAGCAGTACTTC | CASSFLGSGRAYEQYF | . | TRBJ2-7 | TRBV12-3/TRBV12-4 | many